One T cell receptor (beta chain) is described in this entry. Its specificity is not known. The data stem from a study of PD-1 blockade in classical Hodgkin lymphoma. Study background: The patients were dosed with nivolumab 3 mg/kg, infused intravenously every 2 weeks.

Time point in this sample: cycle 4 day 1 (C4D1), after 6 weeks of nivolumab. The patients all showed relapse after autologous stem cell transplantation, while their brentuximab vedotin exposure varied. The germline CDR1 and CDR2 sequences are LNHDA and SQIVND (reference sequence). Deletions cut 5 bases from V and 4 bases from J, with 5 bases between. The CDR3 has 11 amino acids. Overall study findings and caveats: Complete responders possessed baseline diversity comparable to newly diagnosed patients. The repertoire differences lack a defined cause, possibly disease activity or prior therapy.

Data came from immunoSEQ multiplex PCR; TCRdb stores just in-frame clones and leaves some out. This sample has more than 75,000 clones, with about 93% found just once. The sequence was collected from a human donor with classical Hodgkin lymphoma. This chain joins TRBV19 and TRBJ1-1; no definite D call. This sample comprised peripheral blood mononuclear cells (PBMCs), obtained before the fourth cycle of nivolumab. For the CDR3, the DNA is TGTGCCAGTAGTCACGTCACTGAAGCTTTCTTT. Amino acid sequence: CASSHVTEAFF.